This TCR beta chain came from a study of graft-versus-host responses after intestinal transplantation. Study-wide context: Each recipient received anti-thymocyte globulin induction, then tacrolimus and steroids for 2 to 4 years. Overall study findings and caveats: An association linked early post-transplant HvG declines with peak circulating GvH clone levels. Detected in recipient marrow were GvH clones, some of which were first observed in ileum or blood.

Regarding this clone: Antigen unknown.

The method was immunoSEQ multiplex PCR; TCRdb's version includes in-frame clones alone and lacks a portion of them. Among more than 85,000 clones listed, 85% to 95% were seen once. CDR3 length: 13 amino acids. Here the sequenced sample was unstimulated CD8+ T cells sorted from spleen or lymph node cells, taken before intestinal transplant. This chain uses TRBV21-1 with TRBJ2-3; no DNA check was done on the table's D call, TRBD2. TRBV21-1 is recorded as a pseudogene. The sequence was obtained from a human donor who received an intestinal transplant. The CDR3 DNA reads as TGTGCCAGCAGCAAAGGTAAAGTTAGTGCGCAGTATTTT. Translation: CASSKGKVSAQYF.